This is a list of T cell receptor beta chains from one sample in a study of PD-1 blockade in mismatch repair-deficient tumors. Sequencing was performed with immunoSEQ multiplex PCR; in TCRdb, only in-frame clones are kept and a portion is missing. The table shows about 40,000 clones, with 75% to 85% occurring only once. This specimen was peripheral blood, taken 4 weeks after starting pembrolizumab. The source is an adult with mismatch repair-deficient cancer. The CDR3 runs from the conserved cysteine through the conserved F or W. Each record gives: CDR3 protein, CDR3 DNA, CDR3 length, V gene, clone size, D gene, J gene. A D gene is named only where the DNA matches it firmly. Part of the rows lack a size; the others show once, few, many or a class for expanded clones.

CDR3aa: CASSVGAWYTF
CDR3nt: TGTGCCAGCAGCGTCGGGGCCTGGTACACCTTC
len: 11
v_gene: TRBV6-5
abundance: -
d_gene: -
j_gene: TRBJ1-2

CDR3aa: CASSLARPSSQETQYF
CDR3nt: TGTGCCAGCAGCTTAGCCAGGCCTAGTTCCCAAGAGACCCAGTACTTC
len: 16
v_gene: TRBV7-2
abundance: -
d_gene: -
j_gene: TRBJ2-5

CDR3aa: CASSLGGKGNQPQHF
CDR3nt: TGTGCCAGCAGCTTGGGGGGCAAAGGCAATCAGCCCCAGCATTTT
len: 15
v_gene: TRBV7-2
abundance: -
d_gene: -
j_gene: TRBJ1-5

CDR3aa: CASRERGYYEQYF
CDR3nt: TGTGCCAGCAGGGAGCGGGGTTACTACGAGCAGTACTTC
len: 13
v_gene: TRBV28
abundance: -
d_gene: TRBD2
j_gene: TRBJ2-7

CDR3aa: CASSLRTGAETQYF
CDR3nt: TGTGCCAGCAGCCTGCGGACAGGAGCGGAGACCCAGTACTTC
len: 14
v_gene: TRBV5-4
abundance: -
d_gene: TRBD1
j_gene: TRBJ2-5

CDR3aa: CASSEGQGPNQPQHF
CDR3nt: TGTGCCAGCAGTGAGGGACAGGGACCGAATCAGCCCCAGCATTTT
len: 15
v_gene: TRBV6-6
abundance: -
d_gene: TRBD1
j_gene: TRBJ1-5

CDR3aa: CASSTYGSNTGELFF
CDR3nt: TGTGCCAGCAGCACATATGGGAGTAACACCGGGGAGCTGTTTTTT
len: 15
v_gene: TRBV9
abundance: -
d_gene: -
j_gene: TRBJ2-2

CDR3aa: CASSFPLTGQGFYEQYF
CDR3nt: TGTGCCAGCAGTTTCCCACTGACGGGACAGGGGTTCTACGAGCAGTACTTC
len: 17
v_gene: TRBV28
abundance: few
d_gene: TRBD1
j_gene: TRBJ2-7

CDR3aa: CASSEGVYGTDTQYF
CDR3nt: TGTGCCAGCAGTGAAGGAGTATACGGCACAGATACGCAGTATTTT
len: 15
v_gene: TRBV9
abundance: once
d_gene: -
j_gene: TRBJ2-3

CDR3aa: CASSLAGGNEQFF
CDR3nt: TGTGCCAGCAGCTTGGCCGGGGGGAATGAGCAGTTCTTC
len: 13
v_gene: TRBV5-4
abundance: -
d_gene: TRBD2
j_gene: TRBJ2-1

CDR3aa: CASSPGQNEAFF
CDR3nt: TGTGCCAGCAGCCCCGGACAGAATGAAGCTTTCTTT
len: 12
v_gene: TRBV6-6
abundance: -
d_gene: -
j_gene: TRBJ1-1

CDR3aa: CASRQGTEAFF
CDR3nt: TGTGCCAGTAGGCAGGGTACTGAAGCTTTCTTT
len: 11
v_gene: TRBV19
abundance: -
d_gene: -
j_gene: TRBJ1-1

CDR3aa: CASRVRSTDTQYF
CDR3nt: TGTGCCAGCAGGGTCCGCAGCACAGATACGCAGTATTTT
len: 13
v_gene: TRBV6-1
abundance: -
d_gene: -
j_gene: TRBJ2-3

CDR3aa: CASSYDGQTYGYTF
CDR3nt: TGTGCCAGCAGTTACGATGGGCAGACCTATGGCTACACCTTC
len: 14
v_gene: TRBV6-5
abundance: -
d_gene: -
j_gene: TRBJ1-2

CDR3aa: CASSQRTANTGELFF
CDR3nt: TGTGCCAGCAGCCAACGGACCGCGAACACCGGGGAGCTGTTTTTT
len: 15
v_gene: TRBV4-2
abundance: -
d_gene: -
j_gene: TRBJ2-2

CDR3aa: CSVPSGTTRNEQFF
CDR3nt: TGCAGCGTCCCCAGCGGGACTACCAGGAATGAGCAGTTCTTC
len: 14
v_gene: TRBV29-1
abundance: -
d_gene: TRBD2
j_gene: TRBJ2-1

CDR3aa: CASSHRGGGQFF
CDR3nt: TGTGCCAGCAGCCACAGGGGAGGGGGGCAGTTCTTC
len: 12
v_gene: TRBV4-2
abundance: -
d_gene: -
j_gene: TRBJ2-1

CDR3aa: CASSTGDHSYEQYF
CDR3nt: TGTGCCAGCTCAACGGGAGACCATTCCTACGAGCAGTACTTC
len: 14
v_gene: TRBV18
abundance: -
d_gene: -
j_gene: TRBJ2-7

CDR3aa: CASKTGMMNTEAFF
CDR3nt: TGTGCCAGCAAAACAGGGATGATGAACACTGAAGCTTTCTTT
len: 14
v_gene: TRBV11-2
abundance: -
d_gene: -
j_gene: TRBJ1-1

CDR3aa: CASSPRTDPDTQYF
CDR3nt: TGTGCCAGCAGCCCAAGGACGGACCCCGATACGCAGTATTTT
len: 14
v_gene: TRBV13
abundance: -
d_gene: -
j_gene: TRBJ2-3

CDR3aa: CASSPLARSTDTQYF
CDR3nt: TGTGCCAGCTCACCATTGGCCAGGAGCACAGATACGCAGTATTTT
len: 15
v_gene: TRBV18
abundance: -
d_gene: -
j_gene: TRBJ2-3

CDR3aa: CASSPGGQVSGNTIYF
CDR3nt: TGTGCCAGCAGTCCCGGGGGACAGGTCTCTGGAAACACCATATATTTT
len: 16
v_gene: TRBV6-6
abundance: -
d_gene: TRBD1
j_gene: TRBJ1-3

CDR3aa: CASSLYLAGGYEQYF
CDR3nt: TGTGCCAGCAGCTTATACCTAGCGGGTGGTTACGAGCAGTACTTC
len: 15
v_gene: TRBV11-2
abundance: -
d_gene: TRBD2
j_gene: TRBJ2-7

CDR3aa: CASKRGLYNEQFF
CDR3nt: TGTGCCAGCAAGAGGGGGCTCTACAATGAGCAGTTCTTC
len: 13
v_gene: TRBV6-5
abundance: -
d_gene: TRBD1
j_gene: TRBJ2-1

CDR3aa: CASSYSSQGRHQPQHF
CDR3nt: TGTGCCAGCAGTTACTCGAGTCAGGGGCGACATCAGCCCCAGCATTTT
len: 16
v_gene: TRBV6-6
abundance: once
d_gene: -
j_gene: TRBJ1-5

CDR3aa: CASLEGLLYEQYF
CDR3nt: TGTGCCAGCCTTGAGGGACTCCTTTACGAGCAGTACTTC
len: 13
v_gene: TRBV6-5
abundance: -
d_gene: -
j_gene: TRBJ2-7

CDR3aa: CASSPPRQGAYAPQHF
CDR3nt: TGTGCCAGCTCACCCCCCCGACAGGGGGCATACGCGCCCCAGCATTTT
len: 16
v_gene: TRBV18
abundance: -
d_gene: TRBD1
j_gene: TRBJ1-5

CDR3aa: CASSERTDYEQYF
CDR3nt: TGTGCCAGCAGTGAAAGGACAGACTACGAGCAGTACTTC
len: 13
v_gene: TRBV6-1
abundance: few
d_gene: -
j_gene: TRBJ2-7

CDR3aa: CASSIDQGTGANVLTF
CDR3nt: TGTGCCAGTAGTATAGATCAGGGGACTGGGGCCAACGTCCTGACTTTC
len: 16
v_gene: TRBV19
abundance: few
d_gene: -
j_gene: TRBJ2-6

CDR3aa: CASSNQGYEQYF
CDR3nt: TGTGCCAGCAGTAATCAGGGCTACGAGCAGTACTTC
len: 12
v_gene: TRBV7-2
abundance: -
d_gene: -
j_gene: TRBJ2-7

CDR3aa: CASTPRGFGTEAFF
CDR3nt: TGTGCCAGTACCCCGAGGGGCTTTGGCACTGAAGCTTTCTTT
len: 14
v_gene: TRBV19
abundance: -
d_gene: -
j_gene: TRBJ1-1

CDR3aa: CASSAPPGRGGNEQFF
CDR3nt: TGTGCCAGCAGCGCTCCCCCGGGACGCGGAGGAAATGAGCAGTTCTTC
len: 16
v_gene: TRBV7-6
abundance: -
d_gene: -
j_gene: TRBJ2-1

CDR3aa: CASRQDTSSYNEQFF
CDR3nt: TGTGCCAGCAGACAGGACACCAGCTCCTACAATGAGCAGTTCTTC
len: 15
v_gene: TRBV28
abundance: medium-sized
d_gene: -
j_gene: TRBJ2-1

CDR3aa: CATTPGTNAVEQYF
CDR3nt: TGTGCCACCACTCCCGGGACGAATGCCGTTGAGCAGTACTTC
len: 14
v_gene: TRBV28
abundance: once
d_gene: -
j_gene: TRBJ2-7

CDR3aa: CASSPTTGWADTQYF
CDR3nt: TGTGCCAGCAGCCCCACGACAGGGTGGGCAGATACGCAGTATTTT
len: 15
v_gene: TRBV9
abundance: -
d_gene: TRBD1
j_gene: TRBJ2-3

CDR3aa: CASSLSGRDNNEQFF
CDR3nt: TGTGCCAGCAGCTTATCTGGACGGGACAACAATGAGCAGTTCTTC
len: 15
v_gene: TRBV7-6
abundance: -
d_gene: -
j_gene: TRBJ2-1

CDR3aa: CASSQVTGGFGTGELFF
CDR3nt: TGCGCCAGCAGCCAAGTAACAGGGGGTTTTGGCACCGGGGAGCTGTTTTTT
len: 17
v_gene: TRBV4-1
abundance: -
d_gene: TRBD1
j_gene: TRBJ2-2

CDR3aa: CASSPNFNEQFF
CDR3nt: TGCGCCAGCAGCCCGAATTTCAATGAGCAGTTCTTC
len: 12
v_gene: TRBV4-1
abundance: once
d_gene: -
j_gene: TRBJ2-1

CDR3aa: CASSLDRGNSYEQYF
CDR3nt: TGCGCCAGCAGCTTGGACAGGGGAAACTCCTACGAGCAGTACTTC
len: 15
v_gene: TRBV5-1
abundance: -
d_gene: TRBD1
j_gene: TRBJ2-7

CDR3aa: CSVGRMETRFAYGYTF
CDR3nt: TGCAGCGTTGGCCGCATGGAGACCAGATTCGCCTATGGCTACACCTTC
len: 16
v_gene: TRBV29-1
abundance: -
d_gene: -
j_gene: TRBJ1-2

CDR3aa: CASSSLWVRFHYGYTF
CDR3nt: TGTGCCAGCAGCTCCCTTTGGGTCCGGTTTCACTATGGCTACACCTTC
len: 16
v_gene: TRBV28
abundance: -
d_gene: -
j_gene: TRBJ1-2

CDR3aa: CASSEEWGRNTEAFF
CDR3nt: TGTGCCAGCAGTGAAGAATGGGGTAGGAACACTGAAGCTTTCTTT
len: 15
v_gene: TRBV2
abundance: -
d_gene: -
j_gene: TRBJ1-1

CDR3aa: CASTRLAGVKETQYF
CDR3nt: TGTGCCAGTACCAGACTAGCGGGAGTTAAAGAGACCCAGTACTTC
len: 15
v_gene: TRBV28
abundance: -
d_gene: TRBD2
j_gene: TRBJ2-5

CDR3aa: CAWSVLLAGLHTDTQYF
CDR3nt: TGTGCCTGGAGTGTCCTACTAGCGGGACTCCACACAGATACGCAGTATTTT
len: 17
v_gene: TRBV30
abundance: -
d_gene: TRBD2
j_gene: TRBJ2-3

CDR3aa: CASSYGTGVNQPQHF
CDR3nt: TGTGCCAGCAGCTACGGGACAGGGGTCAATCAGCCCCAGCATTTT
len: 15
v_gene: TRBV6-5
abundance: -
d_gene: TRBD1
j_gene: TRBJ1-5

CDR3aa: CASSFSRDDEQFF
CDR3nt: TGTGCCAGCAGCTTTTCCAGGGATGATGAGCAGTTCTTC
len: 13
v_gene: TRBV11-2
abundance: -
d_gene: -
j_gene: TRBJ2-1

CDR3aa: CASSLEPGLARTGELFF
CDR3nt: TGTGCCAGCAGCTTGGAGCCGGGACTAGCGAGGACCGGGGAGCTGTTTTTT
len: 17
v_gene: TRBV5-4
abundance: -
d_gene: TRBD2
j_gene: TRBJ2-2

CDR3aa: CASSFAGLAPYNEQFF
CDR3nt: TGTGCCAGCAGCTTCGCGGGACTAGCGCCGTACAATGAGCAGTTCTTC
len: 16
v_gene: TRBV5-4
abundance: -
d_gene: TRBD2
j_gene: TRBJ2-1

CDR3aa: CASSQVTPPVGELFF
CDR3nt: TGCGCCAGCAGCCAAGTAACTCCCCCCGTCGGGGAGCTGTTTTTT
len: 15
v_gene: TRBV4-1
abundance: -
d_gene: -
j_gene: TRBJ2-2

CDR3aa: CASSEVWGPGQDTQYF
CDR3nt: TGTGCCAGCAGTGAAGTTTGGGGCCCTGGCCAGGATACGCAGTATTTT
len: 16
v_gene: TRBV6-1
abundance: -
d_gene: -
j_gene: TRBJ2-3

CDR3aa: CASSHGRRVTNEKLFF
CDR3nt: TGCGCCAGCAGCCACGGCAGGCGTGTCACTAATGAAAAACTGTTTTTT
len: 16
v_gene: TRBV4-3
abundance: -
d_gene: -
j_gene: TRBJ1-4

CDR3aa: CASSIEGGRTDTQYF
CDR3nt: TGTGCCAGTAGTATAGAGGGAGGCCGCACAGATACGCAGTATTTT
len: 15
v_gene: TRBV19
abundance: -
d_gene: -
j_gene: TRBJ2-3

CDR3aa: CASSVSGRRGDTQYF
CDR3nt: TGTGCCAGCAGCGTAAGTGGTCGAAGGGGGGATACGCAGTATTTT
len: 15
v_gene: TRBV9
abundance: -
d_gene: -
j_gene: TRBJ2-3

CDR3aa: CASSLLTRGGAKNIQYF
CDR3nt: TGTGCCAGCAGTTTACTCACCAGGGGGGGGGCCAAAAACATTCAGTACTTC
len: 17
v_gene: TRBV27
abundance: -
d_gene: -
j_gene: TRBJ2-4

CDR3aa: CASSLRGGRNEQYF
CDR3nt: TGCGCCAGCAGCCTAAGGGGGGGGCGCAACGAGCAGTACTTC
len: 14
v_gene: TRBV4-3
abundance: once
d_gene: -
j_gene: TRBJ2-7

CDR3aa: CASSRSLAGVNEQFF
CDR3nt: TGTGCCAGCAGCCGGAGCTTGGCGGGAGTAAATGAGCAGTTCTTC
len: 15
v_gene: TRBV6-6
abundance: -
d_gene: TRBD2
j_gene: TRBJ2-1

CDR3aa: CASSRTGRQAEAFF
CDR3nt: TGCGCCAGCAGCCGAACAGGGAGGCAAGCTGAAGCTTTCTTT
len: 14
v_gene: TRBV5-1
abundance: few
d_gene: -
j_gene: TRBJ1-1

CDR3aa: CASSLQGARYEQYF
CDR3nt: TGTGCCAGCAGCTTGCAGGGGGCGCGGTACGAGCAGTACTTC
len: 14
v_gene: TRBV5-4
abundance: -
d_gene: TRBD1
j_gene: TRBJ2-7

CDR3aa: CASVPGPNNEQFF
CDR3nt: TGTGCCAGCGTCCCCGGGCCAAACAATGAGCAGTTCTTC
len: 13
v_gene: TRBV11-2
abundance: -
d_gene: -
j_gene: TRBJ2-1